The 21 T cell receptor beta chains in this list originate from one sample, sequenced in a study of CD8 T cells in ankylosing spondylitis. Findings and limits, study-wide: A motif in TCR beta, a set of under ten highly homologous variants, appeared characteristic of ankylosing spondylitis blood.

Via MiXCR, TCRdb re-called the 5' RACE reads, giving one row per CDR3 protein. This sample yields some 800,000 distinct CDR3 sequences, of which 12% are seen a single time; 0.51% belongs to the top ten. Antigen specificity for these receptors is unknown. Sequenced input: blood, either unsorted or a sorted T cell fraction (not recorded which). Source of these receptors: a male donor with ankylosing spondylitis.

The chain has TRBV6-5 and TRBJ2-1; D perhaps matches TRBD1 (6 bases). V was trimmed by 2 bases and J by 3 bases, leaving 8 bases between them. CDR1 and CDR2 from the germline V gene are MNHEY and SVGAGI. The CDR3 has 14 amino acids. The CDR3 nucleotides read TGTGCCAGCAGTTACGCAGGGGACTACAATGAGCAGTTCTTC. As protein: CASSYAGDYNEQFF.

This clonotype came up many times. The CDR3 region is CASSYSFQGANQPQHF. For the CDR3, the DNA is TGTGCCAGCAGTTACTCGTTCCAGGGGGCAAATCAGCCCCAGCATTTT. The chain links TRBV6-5 to TRBJ1-5; 8 bases align to TRBD1. Losses at the gene ends were 0 bases for V and 4 bases for J; bases not matched to a gene: 5. The CDR3 extends over 16 amino acids. Germline V gives CDR1 MNHEY, CDR2 SVGAGI.

This clonotype was recorded a few times. The rearrangement links TRBV4-3 to TRBJ2-3; no clear D. V lost 5 bases to trimming and J lost 5 bases, with 11 bases between them. The CDR3 covers 13 residues. CDR1 and CDR2 from the germline V gene are LGHNA and YSLEER. CDR3: CASSGSLGDTQYF. CDR3 DNA sequence: TGCGCCAGCAGCGGGTCCCTCGGAGATACGCAGTATTTT.

This clonotype has at least ten counts. The chain couples TRBV5-5 to TRBJ1-3; TRBD1 is a possible D gene (5 bases). Germline assignment: CDR1 SGHKS and CDR2 YYEKEE (reference sequence). The CDR3 length is 14 residues. Trimming shortened V by 6 bases and J by 1 base, and 11 bases separated the two germline ends. The CDR3 DNA reads as TGTGCCAGCAACCGACAGTCTTCTGGAAACACCATATATTTT. This encodes CASNRQSSGNTIYF.

V usage is TRBV4-2 and J usage is TRBJ1-1; D is unclear. CDR3 length: 16 amino acids. V shed 0 bases and J shed 1 base, with 12 bases lying between them. Germline values: CDR1 LGHNA, CDR2 YNFKEQ. CDR3 sequence: CASSQDRGSRNTEAFF. The CDR3 coding sequence is TGTGCCAGCAGCCAAGACCGAGGGAGCAGGAACACTGAAGCTTTCTTT.

The table lists this clonotype with a few counts. This rearrangement joins TRBV20-1 to TRBJ2-5, with D hard to call. CDR3 length equals 11 residues. Per the germline V gene, CDR1 is DFQATT and CDR2 is SNEGSKA (reference sequence). V was trimmed by 5 bases and J by 4 bases, leaving 8 bases between them. Here the CDR3 DNA reads TGCAGTGCTTCCACTGGAGAGACCCAGTACTTC. Its translation is CSASTGETQYF.

This clonotype was detected a few times. V is TRBV7-8 and J is TRBJ1-1, with D uncertain. Deletions cut 1 base from V and 1 base from J, with 7 bases between. The CDR3 runs to 14 residues. Germline CDR1 SGHVS, CDR2 FQNEAQ. DNA for the CDR3: TGTGCCAGCAGCTTAGTTGCGAGGAACACTGAAGCTTTCTTT. Translation: CASSLVARNTEAFF.

This clonotype was recorded a few times. The rearrangement links TRBV4-3 to TRBJ2-5; TRBD2 might be the D (6 bases). The CDR3 runs 14 residues. V was trimmed by 1 base and J by 5 bases, leaving 11 bases between them. In germline, CDR1 is LGHNA, CDR2 YSLEER. The DNA for the CDR3 is TGCGCCAGCAGCCAAGGAGCGGAGGGTGAGACCCAGTACTTC. Translating it yields CASSQGAEGETQYF.

The genes are TRBV6-1 and TRBJ2-7; D call uncertain. The ends were cut back, 6 bases at V and 2 bases at J, with 20 bases in the middle. CDR1 is MNHNS, CDR2 SASEGT, per germline. The CDR3 spans 16 residues. The CDR3 region has the DNA TGTGCCAGCAGCCTCGAATTGGTGTACTTGGCCTACGAGCAGTACTTC. Residues: CASSLELVYLAYEQYF.

The sample holds many counts of this clonotype. This chain uses TRBV6-1 with TRBJ1-1, with 7 bases matching TRBD1. Germline trimming cut 5 bases from V and 9 bases from J; bases unmatched to any gene: 9. The CDR3 runs to 13 residues. Germline values: CDR1 MNHNS, CDR2 SASEGT. The CDR3 DNA follows: TGTGCCAGCAGTACCGTCGGGACAGTTAAAGCTTTCTTT. Protein: CASSTVGTVKAFF.

This clonotype was detected ten times or more. This rearrangement joins TRBV29-1 to TRBJ2-1; the match to TRBD2 covers 8 bases. Germline V gene lookup returns CDR1 SQVTM and CDR2 ANQGSEA. The CDR3 is 15 residues long. V lost 5 bases and J lost 9; bases outside the gene matches: 15. CDR3 in DNA: TGCAGCGTTTTGGGGATGAGCGGGAGTCTTGGTGAGCAGTTCTTC. As protein: CSVLGMSGSLGEQFF.

J is TRBJ1-1 and V is TRBV7-9; 11 bases are a match to TRBD1. V shed 0 bases and J 5 bases; nucleotides not matched to a gene: 5. CDR1 SEHNR and CDR2 FQNEAQ come from the germline V gene (reference sequence). This CDR3 contains 16 residues. The DNA of the CDR3 is TGTGCCAGCAGCTTAGCCCGGACAGGGGGCGAGACTGAAGCTTTCTTT. Its protein product is CASSLARTGGETEAFF. Full variable domain (outside the CDR3, taken from reference TRBV7-9 and TRBJ1-1): DTGVSQNPRHKITKRGQNVTFRCDPISEHNRLYWYRQTLGQGPEFLTYFQNEAQLEKSRLLSDRFSAERPKGSFSTLEIQRTEQGDSAMYLCASSLARTGGETEAFFGQGTRLTVV.

V and J are TRBV15 and TRBJ1-2, with a weak D call TRBD1 (5 bases). There are 14 residues in the CDR3. Germline V CDR1 and CDR2: LNHNV, YYDKDF (reference sequence). V was clipped by 3 bases and J by 5 bases, with 13 bases between them. CDR3 residues: CATSRLTDYYGYTF. Here the CDR3 DNA reads TGTGCCACCAGCAGGCTGACAGATTATTATGGCTACACCTTC. The full variable domain, rest sourced from reference TRBV15 and TRBJ1-2, is DAMVIQNPRYQVTQFGKPVTLSCSQTLNHNVMYWYQQKSSQAPKLLFHYYDKDFNNEADTPDNFQSRRPNTSFCFLDIRSPGLGDTAMYLCATSRLTDYYGYTFGSGTRLTVV.

This chain connects TRBV4-2 to TRBJ1-5; D is uncertain. Germline CDR1 LGHNA, CDR2 YNFKEQ. CDR3 size: 13 residues. Trimming took off 5 bases at V and 0 bases at J, with 5 bases between the two ends. The CDR3 DNA sequence: TGTGCCAGCAGCGTACGTAGCAATCAGCCCCAGCATTTT. Residues: CASSVRSNQPQHF.

This clonotype was counted a few times. CDR3 sequence reads: CASRLDTTYEQYF. The CDR3 coding sequence is TGTGCCAGCAGACTAGACACGACCTACGAGCAGTACTTC. The chain links TRBV12-3 or TRBV12-4 to TRBJ2-7; D is perhaps TRBD2 (5 bases). The CDR3 runs to 13 residues. V gave up 6 bases and J gave up 2 bases, with 11 bases separating them.

Many counts were recorded for this clonotype. The V call is TRBV5-1, the J call TRBJ2-7, with 9 positions matching TRBD2. The CDR3 is 14 residues long. The V gene end was trimmed by 4 bases and the J gene end by 3 bases; junction bases not matched to a gene: 5. CDR1 is SGHRS, CDR2 YFSETQ, per germline. The CDR3 DNA sequence: TGCGCCAGCAGCGGCGGGGGGGCTCTCTACGAGCAGTACTTC. Its translation is CASSGGGALYEQYF.

In this sample, this clonotype turned up a few times. The rearrangement joins TRBV20-1 to TRBJ2-5; 10 bases are shared with TRBD1. J gave up 1 base and V 6 bases, and 8 bases lay outside the gene matches. The CDR3 covers 15 residues. CDR1 DFQATT and CDR2 SNEGSKA come from the germline V gene (reference sequence). The CDR3 reads CSASRDRGIQETQYF. CDR3 DNA sequence: TGCAGTGCAAGCCGGGACAGGGGAATCCAAGAGACCCAGTACTTC.

The J gene is TRBJ2-7, the V gene TRBV10-3; D may match TRBD1 or TRBD2 (6 bases each). The CDR3 has 15 amino acids. CDR1 is ENHRY and CDR2 is SYGVKD in the germline V gene. V lost 10 bases and J 3 bases, leaving 22 bases between the germline ends. The chain's CDR3 is CATADMGGANYEQYF. In DNA, the CDR3 is TGTGCCACCGCGGATATGGGGGGCGCAAACTACGAGCAGTACTTC.

In this sample, this clonotype turned up many times. This rearrangement joins TRBV6-5 to TRBJ1-1, with D possibly TRBD1 on 5 matching bases. The V end lost 4 bases, the J end lost 1 base, and 13 bases lay between the germline ends. CDR1 MNHEY and CDR2 SVGAGI come from the germline V gene. The CDR3 length is 15 residues. This CDR3 is CASSSQGAGNTEAFF. The CDR3 DNA sequence: TGTGCCAGCAGTTCACAAGGGGCAGGGAACACTGAAGCTTTCTTT.

The chain employs TRBV11-1 and TRBJ1-1, with D unresolved. The V end was cut by 6 bases, the J end by 1 base, with 15 bases between. Germline CDR1 and CDR2: SGHAT and FQDESV (reference sequence). The CDR3 spans 15 residues. The CDR3 reads CASRKFRVENTEAFF. The CDR3 nucleotides are TGTGCCAGCAGAAAATTCCGGGTAGAGAACACTGAAGCTTTCTTT. Full variable domain (missing parts from reference TRBV11-1 and TRBJ1-1): EAEVAQSPRYKITEKSQAVAFWCDPISGHATLYWYRQILGQGPELLVQFQDESVVDDSQLPKDRFSAERLKGVDSTLKIQPAELGDSAMYLCASRKFRVENTEAFFGQGTRLTVV.

The chain uses TRBV9 and TRBJ2-7, with 7 bases fitting TRBD1. The CDR3 covers 15 residues. The V segment lost 2 bases and the J segment 4 bases; nucleotides outside the gene matches: 9. Germline V lookup: CDR1 SGDLS, CDR2 YYNGEE. CDR3 coding DNA: TGTGCCAGCAGCGTGGGCCCGGGACAGCCGTACGAGCAGTACTTC. This codes for CASSVGPGQPYEQYF.